These 14 T cell receptor beta chains came from one sample sequenced in a study of T cell responses to AZD1222 COVID-19 vaccine. Some clones are missing from TCRdb's copy, which holds only in-frame ones; the method was immunoSEQ multiplex PCR. The sample includes approximately 100,000 clones, just over 85% of them seen just once. This specimen consisted of peripheral blood, obtained on day 0 of AZD1222 vaccination. These TCRs come from an adult in good health.

The chain employs TRBV3-1 (or the pseudogene TRBV3-2) and TRBJ1-1; D is ambiguous. CDR3 length: 12 residues. Germline V CDR1 and CDR2: LGHDT, YNNKEL (reference sequence). Trimming pared 4 bases from V and 2 bases from J, leaving 5 bases between. The CDR3 nucleotides are TGTGCCAGCAGCCCTTCAAACACTGAAGCTTTCTTT. Protein: CASSPSNTEAFF.

V usage is TRBV2 and J usage is TRBJ1-2; TRBD1 agrees at 8 bases. Germline assignment: CDR1 SNHLY and CDR2 FYNNEI. The CDR3 consists of 16 residues. V shed 2 bases and J 4 bases; nucleotides not matched to a gene: 9. The CDR3 nucleotides read TGTGCCAGCAGTGAAAATTGGGCAGGGGGCACCTATGGCTACACCTTC. The encoded protein is CASSENWAGGTYGYTF.

This clone came up a few times. The CDR3 DNA reads TGCGCCAGCAGCCAAGAGTCGCCCCCGCCTTGGACAGATACGCAGTATTTT. This encodes CASSQESPPPWTDTQYF. The gene calls are TRBV4-1 and TRBJ2-3; no definite D call. Germline-derived CDR1 and CDR2 are MGHRA and YSYEKL. The CDR3 is 17 amino acids. V was trimmed by 0 bases and J by 3 bases, leaving 16 bases between them.

V and J are TRBV21-1 and TRBJ2-1; the table calls TRBD1, which could not be checked here. TRBV21-1 is described as a pseudogene. This CDR3 spans 15 amino acids. The CDR3 DNA reads as TGTGCCCACGCGGACCGGGACATAGGTTTCGATGAGCAGTTCTTC. Translating it yields CAHADRDIGFDEQFF.

This CDR3 is CAWKRTSSTDTQYF. In DNA form, the CDR3 reads TGTGCCTGGAAAAGGACCTCTAGCACAGATACGCAGTATTTT. The V and J genes are TRBV30 and TRBJ2-3; D is unresolved. V dropped 4 bases and J dropped 0 bases, with 11 bases sitting between them. Germline CDR1 and CDR2: GTSNPN and SVGIG (reference sequence). This CDR3 has 14 residues.

V is TRBV11-1 and J is TRBJ2-1; 13 nucleotides line up with TRBD2. The CDR3 loop spans 16 amino acids. V trimming: 4 bases; J trimming: 4 bases; junction bases outside the gene matches: 4. Germline lookup yields CDR1 SGHAT and CDR2 FQDESV (reference sequence). The CDR3 loop is CASSSPGLAGYNEQFF. In DNA form, the CDR3 reads TGTGCCAGCAGCTCACCGGGACTAGCGGGATACAATGAGCAGTTCTTC.

The chain links TRBV27 to TRBJ2-5; D call uncertain. CDR1 is MNHEY and CDR2 is SMNVEV in the germline V gene (reference sequence). The CDR3 runs to 11 residues. The V end lost 4 bases, the J end lost 5 bases, and 5 bases lay between the germline ends. The CDR3: CASSSAETQYF. The CDR3 bases are TGTGCCAGCAGTTCGGCGGAGACCCAGTACTTC.

This sequence joins TRBV3-1 (or the pseudogene TRBV3-2) and TRBJ1-1; no firm D call. The CDR3 is 16 residues long. V dropped 0 bases and J dropped 1 base, with 12 bases sitting between them. Germline CDR1 LGHDT, CDR2 YNNKEL (reference sequence). CDR3 in DNA: TGTGCCAGCAGCCAAGATTGGTGGCAGCCGAACACTGAAGCTTTCTTT. Protein product: CASSQDWWQPNTEAFF.

This clone was found a few times. V gene TRBV13 combines with J gene TRBJ1-3; 9 nucleotides match TRBD1. The germline CDR1 and CDR2 sequences are PRHDT and FYEKMQ (reference sequence). Germline trimming cut 4 bases from V and 0 bases from J; bases unmatched to any gene: 4. The CDR3 contains 16 residues. The CDR3 bases are TGTGCCAGCAGCTCCGGGACAGGGTACTCTGGAAACACCATATATTTT. Protein sequence: CASSSGTGYSGNTIYF.

V usage is TRBV6-5 and J usage is TRBJ2-3; unclear D gene. V dropped 0 bases and J dropped 5 bases, with 6 bases sitting between them. CDR1 and CDR2 (germline): MNHEY, SVGAGI. The CDR3 totals 13 residues. CDR3 bases: TGTGCCAGCAGTTACTCGACCAGAGATACGCAGTATTTT. It specifies CASSYSTRDTQYF.

The chain combines TRBV6-2 or TRBV6-3 with TRBJ1-1; 11 bases align to TRBD1. CDR3 length: 14 residues. J gave up 10 bases and V 0 bases, and 4 bases lay outside the gene matches. Germline-derived CDR1 and CDR2 are MNHEY and SVGEGT. The CDR3 sequence: CASSYSRTGGRAFF. CDR3 bases: TGTGCCAGCAGTTACTCGAGGACAGGGGGCCGAGCTTTCTTT.

This chain joins TRBV27 and TRBJ1-4; TRBD1 might be the D (5 bases). V lost 6 bases, J lost 0 bases, and 8 bases lay in between. Germline CDR1 reads MNHEY; CDR2 reads SMNVEV (reference sequence). The length of the CDR3 is 14 residues. CDR3 nucleotide sequence: TGTGCCAGCAGGGGGGGTGCAACTAATGAAAAACTGTTTTTT. It yields the protein CASRGGATNEKLFF.

The chain uses TRBV11-2 and TRBJ2-7; TRBD2 agrees at 8 bases. The CDR3 totals 17 residues. J was trimmed by 0 bases and V by 5 bases; bases with no gene match: 12. Germline V gives CDR1 SGHAT, CDR2 FQNNGV. CDR3 in DNA: TGTGCCAGCAGCGTGGGGCATAGCGGGGTTGTCTCCTACGAGCAGTACTTC. Translating it yields CASSVGHSGVVSYEQYF.

This chain links TRBV19 with TRBJ1-5; D is unclear. V lost 4 bases and J lost 5, with 9 bases in between. The CDR3 is 13 residues long. Germline values: CDR1 LNHDA, CDR2 SQIVND (reference sequence). In nucleotides, the CDR3 is TGTGCCAGTAGTACCGCCCTAGATCAGCCCCAGCATTTT. This gives the protein CASSTALDQPQHF.